Given below is one TCR beta chain in context. This specimen comes from a study of blood T cell repertoires in COVID-19. Study background: Some COVID-19 samples were acute and others convalescent; all came from the United States, Italy and Spain.

Original analysis: Scientists estimated how many nucleated cells there were by amplifying reference gene primers. Here immunoSEQ multiplex PCR was the method, and the copy in TCRdb shows in-frame clones only, minus some. The V and J calls and clone size are taken from that table; D and trimming were inferred from the DNA. The sample gives about 230,000 clones, roughly 88% of which show up once; over 1.2% is in the top ten. This CDR3 spans 13 amino acids. Germline CDR1 and CDR2: ENHRY and SYGVKD. The V end lost 10 bases, the J end lost 2 bases, and 12 bases lay between the germline ends. This sequence was found in a woman in her forties who had recovered from COVID-19. The V gene is TRBV10-3, the J gene TRBJ1-3, with D possibly matching TRBD1 (6 bases). The sequenced material came from peripheral blood. The DNA for the CDR3 is TGTGCCACCAAACAGGGCGCTGGAAACACCATATATTTT. This codes for CATKQGAGNTIYF.